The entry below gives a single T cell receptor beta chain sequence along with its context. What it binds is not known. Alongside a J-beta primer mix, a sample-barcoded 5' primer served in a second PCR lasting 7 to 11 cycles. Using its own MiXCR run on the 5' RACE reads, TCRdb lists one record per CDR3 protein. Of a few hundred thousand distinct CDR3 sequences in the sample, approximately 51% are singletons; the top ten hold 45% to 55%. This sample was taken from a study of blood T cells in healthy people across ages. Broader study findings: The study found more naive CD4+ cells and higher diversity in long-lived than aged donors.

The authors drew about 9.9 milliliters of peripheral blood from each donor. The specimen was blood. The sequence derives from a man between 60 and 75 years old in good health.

Here the CDR3 DNA reads TGCAGCGTTGATCCCGGGGGGGCTTTTGAGACCCAGTACTTC. It yields the protein CSVDPGGAFETQYF. V is TRBV29-1 and J is TRBJ2-5, with 8 bases fitting TRBD2. Germline V gene data show CDR1 as SQVTM and CDR2 as ANQGSEA. Trimming cost V 3 bases and J 5 bases; bases outside gene matches: 8. This CDR3 contains 14 residues.